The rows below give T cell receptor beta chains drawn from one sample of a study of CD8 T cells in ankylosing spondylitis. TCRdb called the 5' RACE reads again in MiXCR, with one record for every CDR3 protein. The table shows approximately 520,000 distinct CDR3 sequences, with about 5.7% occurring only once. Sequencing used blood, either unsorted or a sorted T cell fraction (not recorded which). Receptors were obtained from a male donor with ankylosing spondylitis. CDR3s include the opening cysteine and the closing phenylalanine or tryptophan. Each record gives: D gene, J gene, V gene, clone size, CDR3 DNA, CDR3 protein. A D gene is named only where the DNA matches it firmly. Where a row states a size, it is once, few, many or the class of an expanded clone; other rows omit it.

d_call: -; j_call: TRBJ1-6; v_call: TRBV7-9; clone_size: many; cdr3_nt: TGTGCCAGCAGCTTATCATCGCAGGCAGAGAATTCACCCCTCCACTTT; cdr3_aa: CASSLSSQAENSPLHF
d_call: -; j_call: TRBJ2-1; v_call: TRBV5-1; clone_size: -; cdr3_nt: TGCGCCAGCAGCTCGACAGAGGTTGATGAGCAGTTCTTC; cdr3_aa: CASSSTEVDEQFF
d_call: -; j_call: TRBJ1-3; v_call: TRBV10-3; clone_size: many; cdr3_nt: TGTGCCATCAGTGACGGCCGAAACTCTGGAAACACCATATATTTT; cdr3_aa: CAISDGRNSGNTIYF
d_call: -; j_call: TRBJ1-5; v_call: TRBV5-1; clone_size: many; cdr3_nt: TGCGCCAGCAGCTTGACAGGGAGGAGCAATCAGCCCCAGCATTTT; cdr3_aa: CASSLTGRSNQPQHF
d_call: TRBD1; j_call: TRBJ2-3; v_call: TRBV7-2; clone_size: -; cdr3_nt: TGTGCCAGCAGCTTCGGGACAGGGGGGGTAAATACGCAGTATTTT; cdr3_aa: CASSFGTGGVNTQYF
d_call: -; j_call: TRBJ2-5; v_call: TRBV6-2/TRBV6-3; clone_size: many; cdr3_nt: TGTGCCAGCACCGGGCCCTGGGAGACCCAGTACTTC; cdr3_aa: CASTGPWETQYF
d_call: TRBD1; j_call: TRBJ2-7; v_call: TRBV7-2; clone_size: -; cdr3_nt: TGTGCCAGCAGCTTAGCCGAAACAGGGGGCGAGCAGTACTTC; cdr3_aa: CASSLAETGGEQYF
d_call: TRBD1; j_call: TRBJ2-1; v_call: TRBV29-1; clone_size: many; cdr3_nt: TGCAGCTCCGGGACAGGGAACGGTAATGAGCAGTTCTTC; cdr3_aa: CSSGTGNGNEQFF
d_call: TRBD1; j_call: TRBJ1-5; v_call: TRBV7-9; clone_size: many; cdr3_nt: TGTGCCAGCAGCTCCTCCGACAGGGATTATCAGCCCCAGCATTTT; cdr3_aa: CASSSSDRDYQPQHF
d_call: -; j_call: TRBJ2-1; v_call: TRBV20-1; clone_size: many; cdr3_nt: TGCAGTGCTACCGACGGCAGACTTTACAATGAGCAGTTCTTC; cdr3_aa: CSATDGRLYNEQFF
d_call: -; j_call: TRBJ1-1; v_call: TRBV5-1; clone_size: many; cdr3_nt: TGCGCCAGCAGCTCCTACTCTCGGACAGTCAGCACTGAAGCTTTCTTT; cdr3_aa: CASSSYSRTVSTEAFF
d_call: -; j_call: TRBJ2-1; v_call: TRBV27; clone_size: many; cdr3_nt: TGTGCCAGCAGTCCGGGGACCCCCTACAATGAGCAGTTCTTC; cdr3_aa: CASSPGTPYNEQFF
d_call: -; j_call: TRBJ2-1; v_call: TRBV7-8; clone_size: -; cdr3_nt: TGTGCCAGCAGCTTAGGGACGGTAGGGACTTACAATGAGCAGTTCTTC; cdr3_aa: CASSLGTVGTYNEQFF
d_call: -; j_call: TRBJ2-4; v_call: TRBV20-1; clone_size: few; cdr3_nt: TGCAGTGCTAGACATCTAGAGAACATTCAGTACTTC; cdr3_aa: CSARHLENIQYF
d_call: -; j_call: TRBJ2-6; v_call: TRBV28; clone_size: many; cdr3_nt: TGTGCCAGCAGCCCTCGGGGGACGGCGAGCTCTGGGGCCAACGTCCTGACTTTC; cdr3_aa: CASSPRGTASSGANVLTF
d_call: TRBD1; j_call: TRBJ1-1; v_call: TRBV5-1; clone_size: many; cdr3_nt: TGCGCCAGCAGCTTCCGGGGACAGGGAATAGGAGGCACTGAAGCTTTCTTT; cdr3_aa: CASSFRGQGIGGTEAFF
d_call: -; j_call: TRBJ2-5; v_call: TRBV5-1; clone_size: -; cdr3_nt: TGCGCCAGCAGCTGGAGTAGTGTCCCCCAGTACTTC; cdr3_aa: CASSWSSVPQYF
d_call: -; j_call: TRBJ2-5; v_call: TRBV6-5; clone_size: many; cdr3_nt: TGTGCCAGCAGTTACTGGCCAGCAGAGACCCAGTACTTC; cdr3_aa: CASSYWPAETQYF
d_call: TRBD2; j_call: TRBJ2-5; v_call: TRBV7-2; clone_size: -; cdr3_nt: TGTGCCAGCAGCCCGCCCGGGGGATACGGGAGGGGAGAGACCCAGTACTTC; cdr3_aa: CASSPPGGYGRGETQYF
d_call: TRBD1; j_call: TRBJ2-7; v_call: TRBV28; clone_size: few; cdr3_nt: TGTGCCAGCAGTCCTACAGGGGCAAGGGGCTCCTACGAGCAGTACTTC; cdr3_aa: CASSPTGARGSYEQYF
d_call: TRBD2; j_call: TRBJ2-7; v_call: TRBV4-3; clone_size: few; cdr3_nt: TGCGCCAGCAGCCAAGAACTAGCGGGGGTCGAGCAGTACTTC; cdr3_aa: CASSQELAGVEQYF
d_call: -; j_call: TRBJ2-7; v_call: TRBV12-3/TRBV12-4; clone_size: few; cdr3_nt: TGTGCCAGCAGCCTAGACCCGATCGGGTCCTACGAGCAGTACTTC; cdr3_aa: CASSLDPIGSYEQYF
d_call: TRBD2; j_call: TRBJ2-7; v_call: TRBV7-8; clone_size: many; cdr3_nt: TGTGCCAGCAGCTCCTGGCGGGGGGCCAGTGACGAGCAGTACTTC; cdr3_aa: CASSSWRGASDEQYF
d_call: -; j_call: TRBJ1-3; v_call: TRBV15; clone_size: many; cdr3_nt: TGTGCCACCAGCAGAGCTCGGGATCGCTCTGGAAACACCATATATTTT; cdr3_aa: CATSRARDRSGNTIYF
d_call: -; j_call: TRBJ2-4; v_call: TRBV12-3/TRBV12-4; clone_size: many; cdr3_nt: TGTGCCAGCAGTTGGTGGAGAGCGGACATTCAGTACTTC; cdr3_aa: CASSWWRADIQYF
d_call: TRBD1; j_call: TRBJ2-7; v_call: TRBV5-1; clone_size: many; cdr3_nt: TGCGCCAGCAGCTTCCCGACAGGGGGAGCCTACGAGCAGTACTTC; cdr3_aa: CASSFPTGGAYEQYF
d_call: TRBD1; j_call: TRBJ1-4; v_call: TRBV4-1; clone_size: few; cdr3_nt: TGCGCCAGCAGCCGAAGCGGACAGGGGTGGGTAACGGATGAAAAACTGTTTTTT; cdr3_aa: CASSRSGQGWVTDEKLFF
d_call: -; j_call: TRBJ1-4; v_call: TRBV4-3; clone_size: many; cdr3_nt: TGCGCCAGCAGCCAAGATAGTCGGGCTGCAACTAATGAAAAACTGTTTTTT; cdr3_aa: CASSQDSRAATNEKLFF
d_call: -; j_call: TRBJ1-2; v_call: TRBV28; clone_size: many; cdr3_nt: TGTGCCAGCAGCCTTCGGACGAGGGGCTACACCTTC; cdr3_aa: CASSLRTRGYTF
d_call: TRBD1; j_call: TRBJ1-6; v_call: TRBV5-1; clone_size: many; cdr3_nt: TGCGCCAGCAGCCCGGACAGGGGTTCACCCCTCCACTTT; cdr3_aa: CASSPDRGSPLHF
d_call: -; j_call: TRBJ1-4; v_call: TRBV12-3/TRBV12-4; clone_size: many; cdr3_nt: TGTGCCAGCAGTTTGGGGCAGCGGGTCTGGGGTGAAAAACTGTTTTTT; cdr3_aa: CASSLGQRVWGEKLFF
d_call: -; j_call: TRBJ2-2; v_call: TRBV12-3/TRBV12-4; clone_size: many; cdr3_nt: TGTGCCAGCAGAGGCGACAGGTGGACGGGCACCGGGGAGCTGTTTTTT; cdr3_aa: CASRGDRWTGTGELFF
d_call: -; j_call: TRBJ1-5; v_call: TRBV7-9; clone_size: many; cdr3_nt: TGTGCCAGCAGCTCCCTGAGGGATCAGCCCCAGCATTTT; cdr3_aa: CASSSLRDQPQHF
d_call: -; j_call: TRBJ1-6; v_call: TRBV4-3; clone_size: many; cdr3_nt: TGCGCCAGCAGCCAAGAGTTGGCGGGACTGCCAGGGGTGGTCTCACCCCTCCACTTT; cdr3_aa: CASSQELAGLPGVVSPLHF
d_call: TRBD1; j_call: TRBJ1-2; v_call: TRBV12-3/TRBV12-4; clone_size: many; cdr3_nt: TGTGCCAGCAAGGGGGCTCTTTATGGCTACACCTTC; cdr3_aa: CASKGALYGYTF
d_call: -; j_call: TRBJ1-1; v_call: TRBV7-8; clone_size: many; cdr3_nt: TGTGCCAGCAGCTTAGGGGGGGATCGAGAAGCTTTCTTT; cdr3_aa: CASSLGGDREAFF
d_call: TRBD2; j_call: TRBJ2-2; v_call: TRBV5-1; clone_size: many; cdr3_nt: TGCGCCAGCAGCTTGGTTCTAGCGGGACCCGGGGAGCTGTTTTTT; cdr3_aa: CASSLVLAGPGELFF
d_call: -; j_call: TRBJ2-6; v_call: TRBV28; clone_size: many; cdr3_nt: TGTGCCAGCAGTTTAAGTAGGGCTGGGGCCAACGTCCTGACTTTC; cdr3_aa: CASSLSRAGANVLTF
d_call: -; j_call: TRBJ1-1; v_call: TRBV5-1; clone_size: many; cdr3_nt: TGTGCCAGCAGCTTAGGATCTGAAGCTTTCTTT; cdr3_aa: CASSLGSEAFF
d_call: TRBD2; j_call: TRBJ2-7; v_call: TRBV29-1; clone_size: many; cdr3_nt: TGCAGCGTTGAAGATAGTAGGCGGGGGGGCCTCTACGAGCAGTACTTC; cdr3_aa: CSVEDSRRGGLYEQYF
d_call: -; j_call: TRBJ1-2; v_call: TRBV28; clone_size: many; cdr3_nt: TGTGCCAGCAGTTTCCCCGATGTCAACTATGGCTACACCTTC; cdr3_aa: CASSFPDVNYGYTF
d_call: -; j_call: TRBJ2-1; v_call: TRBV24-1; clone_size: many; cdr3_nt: TGTGCCACCAGTGACGCTACCCCCGGCTCCTACAATGAGCAGTTCTTC; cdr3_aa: CATSDATPGSYNEQFF
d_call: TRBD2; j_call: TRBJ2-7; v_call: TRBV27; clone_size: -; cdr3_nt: TGTGCCAGCAGTACCTGGGGACTAGCAGGGCACGAGCAGTACTTC; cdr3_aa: CASSTWGLAGHEQYF
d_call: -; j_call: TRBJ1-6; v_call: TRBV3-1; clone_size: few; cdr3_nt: TGTGCCAGCAGCCAAACCGACGGCTCACCCCTCCACTTT; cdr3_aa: CASSQTDGSPLHF
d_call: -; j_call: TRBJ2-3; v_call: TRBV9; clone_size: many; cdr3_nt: TGTGCCAGCAGCGAACCGGGATTCCGAATCTATTTT; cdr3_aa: CASSEPGFRIYF
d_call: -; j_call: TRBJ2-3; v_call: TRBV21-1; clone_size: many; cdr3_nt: TGTGCCAGCAGCAAAGCGAAACAGGGGGTCAGCACAGATACGCAGTATTTT; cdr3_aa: CASSKAKQGVSTDTQYF
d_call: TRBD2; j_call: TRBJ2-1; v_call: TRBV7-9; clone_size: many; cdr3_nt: TGTGCCAGCAGCTTAAGCGGGACGAATTCCTACAATGAGCAGTTCTTC; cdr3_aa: CASSLSGTNSYNEQFF
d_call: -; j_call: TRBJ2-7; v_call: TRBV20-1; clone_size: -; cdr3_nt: TGCAGTGCTAGAGATGACTACGAGCAGTACTTC; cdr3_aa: CSARDDYEQYF
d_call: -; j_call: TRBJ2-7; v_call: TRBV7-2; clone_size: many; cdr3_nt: TGTGCCAGCAGCTTAGCCCAAATAGGGCAGTACTTC; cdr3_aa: CASSLAQIGQYF
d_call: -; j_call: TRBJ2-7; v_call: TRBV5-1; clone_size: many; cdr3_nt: TGCGCCAGCAGCGTCAGGGTAGGAAACTACGAGCAGTACTTC; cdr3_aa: CASSVRVGNYEQYF
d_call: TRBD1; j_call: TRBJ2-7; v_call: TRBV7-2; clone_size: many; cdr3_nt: TGTGCCAGCAGCTTACAGATATCCCCGCGGGACAGGCGTCCCTACGAGCAGTACTTC; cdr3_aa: CASSLQISPRDRRPYEQYF
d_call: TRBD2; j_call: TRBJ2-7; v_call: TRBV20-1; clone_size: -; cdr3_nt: TGCAGTGTTAGATCGGGACTAGCGGGGAACGAGCAGTACTTC; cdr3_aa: CSVRSGLAGNEQYF
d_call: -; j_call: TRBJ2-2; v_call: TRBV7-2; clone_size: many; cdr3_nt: TGTGCCAGCACCAATTGGGGCGGGGAGCTGTTTTTT; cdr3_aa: CASTNWGGELFF
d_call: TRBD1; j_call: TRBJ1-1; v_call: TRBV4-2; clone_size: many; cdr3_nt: TGTGCCAGCAGCCACCCGGGACAGGGGGCAAGAAACACTGAAGCTTTCTTT; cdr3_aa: CASSHPGQGARNTEAFF
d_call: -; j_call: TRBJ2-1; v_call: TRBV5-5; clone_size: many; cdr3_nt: TGTGCCAGCAGCTTGGGTCAGCTACATACAATGTCATGGGAGTTCTTC; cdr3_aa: CASSLGQLHTMSWEFF
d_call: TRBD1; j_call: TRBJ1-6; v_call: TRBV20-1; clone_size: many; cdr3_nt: TGCAGTGCTAGTCGGGACAGGGTCTCACCCCTCCACTTT; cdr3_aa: CSASRDRVSPLHF
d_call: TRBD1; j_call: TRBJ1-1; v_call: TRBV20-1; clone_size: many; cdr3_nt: TGCAGTGCCCTGGGACAGGGTGACACTGAAGCTTTCTTT; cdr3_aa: CSALGQGDTEAFF
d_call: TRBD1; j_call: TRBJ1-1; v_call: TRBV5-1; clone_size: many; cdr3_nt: TGCGCCAGCAGCTTACAGGGGAAAGCTGAAGCTTTCTTT; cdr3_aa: CASSLQGKAEAFF
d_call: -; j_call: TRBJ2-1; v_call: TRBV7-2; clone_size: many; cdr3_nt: TGTGCCAGCAGCTTAGGAGGGGTTAACTACAATGAGCAGTTCTTC; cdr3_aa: CASSLGGVNYNEQFF
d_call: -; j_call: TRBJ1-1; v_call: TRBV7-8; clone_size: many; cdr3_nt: TGTGCCAGCAGCTTAGAGGCCCACACTGAAGCTTTCTTT; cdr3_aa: CASSLEAHTEAFF